The rows below give T cell receptor beta chains drawn from one sample of a study of Ad26.COV2.S vaccination and SARS-CoV-2 variants. Sequenced by immunoSEQ multiplex PCR; TCRdb stores in-frame clones only, minus some. Of 400,000 to 450,000 clones listed, 92% are singletons. The source was peripheral blood, collected in a trial of Ad26.COV2.S vaccine versus placebo. All receptors come from a person aged 18-60 years who received the Ad26.COV2.S COVID-19 vaccine or a placebo. The CDR3 runs from the conserved cysteine through the conserved F or W.

>TRBV28
CASSLLGTGNLAQHF
>TRBV19
CASSIWQGVDQPQHF
>TRBV3-1/TRBV3-2
CASSQEGGFSYEQYF
>TRBV7-9
CASSIAAVNYGYTF
>TRBV28
CASTDGQVAYSPLHF
>TRBV7-8
CASSLAGLDQPQHF
>TRBV10-1
CASSPGEAGGPFPNNEQFF
>TRBV3-1/TRBV3-2
CASSQVAGINTGELFF
>TRBV4-1
CASSQEWRTDPPLHF
>TRBV18
CASSPSGQLYNSPLHF
>TRBV6-5
CASSYGGREQFF
>TRBV7-2
CASSLTSGGYMNEQFF
>TRBV6-4
CASSGGRTRGEYEQYF